These 27 T cell receptor beta chains were sequenced from one sample in a study of beta chain features in type 1 diabetes (dated by TCRdb to 2016 to 2018). The receptor library was made with the immunoSEQ multiplex PCR assay. The entire amount of isolated RNA was reverse transcribed using the High Capacity cDNA Reverse Transcription Kit, so the sequenced TCRB transcripts were expressed ones. Entries here come from immuneACCESS through TCRdb and include only in-frame sequences with V and J called. Some clones fail to appear in such tables; in the studies checked, an unresolved V gene covers under half of the shortfall, and the cause of the remainder is unknown. Present in this sample are hundreds of thousands of clones, roughly 13% of which were seen just once. The ten most abundant clones make up more than 0.015% of the sample. Sequencing input: naive CD4+ T cells from blood. What this sample's cell subset or site label stands for: true naive CD4+ T cells. The receptors were gathered from a man younger than 35 in good health.

The CDR3 sequence is CASSLAGGVRKLFF. CDR3 DNA: TGTGCCAGCAGCTTGGCCGGGGGTGTGAGGAAACTGTTTTTT. This rearrangement joins TRBV5-4 to TRBJ1-4, with D possibly matching TRBD1 (5 bases). Germline assignment: CDR1 SGHNT and CDR2 YYREEE (reference sequence). The CDR3 runs 14 residues. Trimming took off 0 bases at V and 11 bases at J, with 14 bases between the two ends.

This clone was counted between two and nine times. The chain carries TRBV7-9 and TRBJ1-2; 7 nucleotides align to TRBD1. Germline lookup yields CDR1 SEHNR and CDR2 FQNEAQ (reference sequence). The CDR3 runs 12 residues. After removal of 5 bases from V and 7 bases from J, the junction contained 4 bases not matched to a gene. Here the CDR3 reads CASSLAGGGYTF. CDR3 nucleotides: TGTGCCAGCAGCCTTGCAGGGGGTGGCTACACCTTC.

This clone showed up just a few times. V usage is TRBV30 and J usage is TRBJ2-5, with no clear D. The V gene's germline CDR1 is GTSNPN and CDR2 SVGIG (reference sequence). Trimming removed 2 bases from V and 4 bases from J, with 11 bases in between. CDR3 size: 13 residues. CDR3 sequence: CAWSLRVRETQYF. The CDR3 bases are TGTGCCTGGAGTCTCCGGGTTCGAGAGACCCAGTACTTC. Using reference TRBV30 and TRBJ2-5 for the parts outside the CDR3, the full variable domain is SQTIHQWPATLVQPVGSPLSLECTVEGTSNPNLYWYRQAAGRGLQLLFYSVGIGQISSEVPQNLSASRPQDRQFILSSKKLLLSDSGFYLCAWSLRVRETQYFGPGTRLLVL.

This clone was picked up a small number of times. The chain links TRBV7-7 to TRBJ2-5, with a possible D match to TRBD1 (6 bases). The V end lost 6 bases, the J end lost 3 bases, and 11 bases lay between the germline ends. Germline loops: CDR1 SSHAT, CDR2 FNYEAQ (reference sequence). This CDR3 is 13 amino acids long. The CDR3 loop is CASSFQGKETQYF. The CDR3 coding sequence is TGTGCCAGCAGTTTTCAGGGGAAAGAGACCCAGTACTTC.

The chain is built from TRBV28 and TRBJ1-1; 7 nucleotides match TRBD1. V dropped 4 bases and J dropped 1; count of bases not matched to a gene: 6. Germline values: CDR1 MDHEN, CDR2 SYDVKM. This CDR3 has 15 amino acids. CDR3 bases: TGTGCCAGCAGTTCCTACAGGGGCCGGAACACTGAAGCTTTCTTT. This translates into CASSSYRGRNTEAFF.

This clone was found a few times. The gene calls are TRBV5-4 and TRBJ2-1; TRBD2 agrees at 12 bases. CDR3 size: 15 residues. J lost 8 bases, V lost 4 bases, and 7 bases had no gene match. CDR1 SGHNT and CDR2 YYREEE come from the germline V gene (reference sequence). DNA for the CDR3: TGTGCCAGCAGCCCACGGACTAGCGGGATGGATGAGCAGTTCTTC. Protein product: CASSPRTSGMDEQFF.

In its sample, this clone was seen a few times. The chain joins TRBV5-1 to TRBJ2-3; no clear D gene. Deletions cut 0 bases from V and 0 bases from J, with 5 bases between. CDR3 length: 14 amino acids. In germline, CDR1 is SGHRS, CDR2 YFSETQ. CDR3 DNA sequence: TGCGCCAGCAGCTTGGTACTTAGCACAGATACGCAGTATTTT. As protein: CASSLVLSTDTQYF.

This clone was seen a handful of times. The chain employs TRBV2 and TRBJ2-2, with D perhaps TRBD1 (6 bases). This CDR3 is built from 17 residues. V lost 10 bases, J lost 2 bases, and 23 bases lay in between. Germline CDR1 SNHLY, CDR2 FYNNEI. CDR3 in amino acids: CANEPRDRWGNTGELFF. CDR3 nucleotide sequence: TGTGCCAACGAGCCCCGCGACAGGTGGGGAAACACCGGGGAGCTGTTTTTT.

This clone turned up a few times. The chain employs TRBV7-3 and TRBJ2-2, with 8 bases aligning to TRBD2. The V gene end was trimmed by 6 bases and the J gene end by 5 bases; junction bases not matched to a gene: 8. Germline CDR1 and CDR2: SGHTA and FQGTGA. The CDR3 runs 15 residues. CDR3 nucleotide sequence: TGTGCCAGCAGACCAACTAGCGGAGGGACCGGGGAGCTGTTTTTT. Protein: CASRPTSGGTGELFF.

This clone was found a few times. The V gene is TRBV19, the J gene TRBJ1-5; TRBD1 might be the D (6 bases). V was cut by 9 bases and J by 2 bases, with 11 bases left in between. Germline V gene sequence: CDR1 LNHDA, CDR2 SQIVND (reference sequence). The CDR3 is 13 amino acids. CDR3 bases: TGTGCCAGGAGGGGGTTGTGCAATCAGCCCCAGCATTTT. It specifies CARRGLCNQPQHF.

This clone appeared a few times. The chain links TRBV18 to TRBJ1-2; 7 nucleotides line up with TRBD1. The V and J ends lost 4 bases and 4 bases, in that order; junction bases with no gene match: 3. Germline CDR1 KGHSH, CDR2 LQKENI. CDR3 length equals 13 residues. CDR3 region: CASSLGTVYGYTF. DNA of the CDR3: TGTGCCAGCTCACTCGGGACAGTCTATGGCTACACCTTC.

The J gene is TRBJ2-3, the V gene TRBV4-3; D may be TRBD2 (5 bases). V gave up 3 bases and J gave up 4 bases, with 20 bases separating them. The CDR3 is 17 residues long. The germline CDR1 and CDR2 sequences are LGHNA and YSLEER. CDR3 coding DNA: TGCGCCAGCAGCCACTTTAATGGGCTAGCTGGAGCAGATACGCAGTATTTT. This gives the protein CASSHFNGLAGADTQYF.

DNA of the CDR3: TGTGCCAGCAGCTTAGATCATCCAGTCAATGAGCAGTTCTTC. Encoded protein: CASSLDHPVNEQFF. The V and J genes are TRBV11-3 and TRBJ2-1; D gene uncertain. CDR1 and CDR2 from the germline V gene are SGHNT and YENEEA. V shed 0 bases and J shed 6 bases, with 9 bases lying between them. The CDR3 has 14 amino acids.

The chain recombines TRBV27 with TRBJ2-7; TRBD1 matches 8 bases. Germline assignment: CDR1 MNHEY and CDR2 SMNVEV (reference sequence). The CDR3 contains 12 residues. V gave up 3 bases and J gave up 11 bases; unmatched junction bases: 6. The CDR3, as DNA: TGTGCCAGCAGTTTCCGACAGGGGCGAAAGTACTTC. It translates to CASSFRQGRKYF.

This clone has just a few counts. This chain uses TRBV30 with TRBJ1-5; D gene unclear. V was trimmed by 1 base and J by 2 bases, leaving 12 bases between them. Germline CDR1 is GTSNPN and CDR2 is SVGIG (reference sequence). The CDR3 runs 15 residues. The CDR3 is CAWSASAGGNQPQHF. The CDR3 region has the DNA TGTGCCTGGAGTGCCTCGGCCGGGGGCAATCAGCCCCAGCATTTT.

This clone was recorded a few times. The V gene is TRBV28, the J gene TRBJ2-5; D is possibly TRBD2 (6 bases). With 5 bases removed from V and 5 bases from J, the gap between germline ends came to 12 bases. Germline V gene lookup returns CDR1 MDHEN and CDR2 SYDVKM. This CDR3 is built from 13 residues. The DNA for the CDR3 is TGTGCCAGCAGTACCGGGAGAAGGGAGACCCAGTACTTC. This sequence encodes CASSTGRRETQYF.

The V gene is TRBV5-1, the J gene TRBJ1-1, with D possibly TRBD1 on 5 matching bases. The V gene's germline CDR1 is SGHRS and CDR2 YFSETQ. Trimming cost V 0 bases and J 4 bases, with 16 bases left between them. The CDR3 totals 16 residues. CDR3 protein: CASSLGLGGGSTEAFF. CDR3 DNA: TGCGCCAGCAGCTTGGGGCTGGGGGGGGGAAGCACTGAAGCTTTCTTT. Variable domain in full (rest from reference TRBV5-1 and TRBJ1-1): KAGVTQTPRYLIKTRGQQVTLSCSPISGHRSVSWYQQTPGQGLQFLFEYFSETQRNKGNFPGRFSGRQFSNSRSEMNVSTLELGDSALYLCASSLGLGGGSTEAFFGQGTRLTVV.

V usage is TRBV10-3 and J usage is TRBJ2-1; 9 nucleotides match TRBD2. The V segment lost 3 bases and the J segment 6 bases; nucleotides outside the gene matches: 6. The CDR3 spans 15 residues. CDR1 is ENHRY and CDR2 is SYGVKD in the germline V gene. CDR3 sequence reads: CAISDLGLASNEQFF. The DNA of the CDR3 is TGTGCCATCAGTGACCTCGGACTAGCGAGCAATGAGCAGTTCTTC.

This clone has only a few counts. The V and J genes are TRBV29-1 and TRBJ2-3; weak D call: TRBD2 (6 bases). The CDR3 runs to 15 residues. V lost 7 bases and J 1 base, leaving 18 bases between the germline ends. Germline CDR1 and CDR2: SQVTM and ANQGSEA. The CDR3 loop reads CSASDYGGGTDTQYF. CDR3 nucleotide sequence: TGCAGCGCCAGCGACTACGGCGGGGGCACAGATACGCAGTATTTT.

This clone was counted a few times. The V gene is TRBV7-2, the J gene TRBJ1-5; 9 positions agree with TRBD1. The CDR3 has 15 residues. The germline CDR1 and CDR2 sequences are SGHTA and FQGNSA. V dropped 3 bases and J dropped 3; count of bases not matched to a gene: 3. This chain's CDR3 is CASSLDRGNNQPQHF. CDR3 sequence (DNA): TGTGCCAGCAGCTTGGACAGGGGAAACAATCAGCCCCAGCATTTT. Full variable domain (remainder filled in from reference TRBV7-2 and TRBJ1-5): GAGVSQSPSNKVTEKGKDVELRCDPISGHTALYWYRQSLGQGLEFLIYFQGNSAPDKSGLPSDRFSAERTGGSVSTLTIQRTQQEDSAVYLCASSLDRGNNQPQHFGDGTRLSIL.

There are a few counts of this clone. The chain is built from TRBV4-2 and TRBJ2-7; TRBD1 matches at 7 bases. V lost 3 bases to trimming and J lost 1 base; unmatched junction nucleotides: 6. The length of the CDR3 is 15 residues. Germline V CDR1 and CDR2: LGHNA, YNFKEQ. The CDR3 DNA is TGTGCCAGCAGCCAGCCGGGACAGTCTTCCTACGAGCAGTACTTC. It is translated as CASSQPGQSSYEQYF.

As to this clone: Other nucleotide sequences from this sample produce the same CDR3. V is TRBV5-1 and J is TRBJ2-5; D is undetermined. Germline V lookup: CDR1 SGHRS, CDR2 YFSETQ. The CDR3 is 11 residues long. V was trimmed by 4 bases and J by 2 bases, leaving 3 bases between them. The CDR3 protein is CASSLQETQYF. The CDR3 region has the DNA TGCGCCAGCAGCCTTCAAGAGACCCAGTACTTC. Based on the CDR3 plus reference TRBV5-1 and TRBJ2-5, the full variable domain is KAGVTQTPRYLIKTRGQQVTLSCSPISGHRSVSWYQQTPGQGLQFLFEYFSETQRNKGNFPGRFSGRQFSNSRSEMNVSTLELGDSALYLCASSLQETQYFGPGTRLLVL.

The chain joins TRBV5-1 to TRBJ1-1; perhaps TRBD1 as D (5 bases). Germline V gene data show CDR1 as SGHRS and CDR2 as YFSETQ. V was shortened by 0 bases and J by 0 bases, with 9 bases between the two germline ends. The CDR3 is made up of 15 amino acids. In DNA, the CDR3 is TGCGCCAGCAGCTTGGTGGGGGGATTGAACACTGAAGCTTTCTTT. It specifies CASSLVGGLNTEAFF.

The chain couples TRBV28 to TRBJ2-7, with 8 bases matching TRBD1. The CDR3 spans 16 residues. Per germline, CDR1 MDHEN and CDR2 SYDVKM. The V gene end was trimmed by 6 bases and the J gene end by 0 bases; junction bases not matched to a gene: 10. CDR3: CASRSPGTGPSYEQYF. Written as DNA, the CDR3 is TGTGCCAGCAGGTCCCCCGGGACAGGTCCCTCCTACGAGCAGTACTTC.

This clone was seen only a few times. This chain connects TRBV2 to TRBJ2-3, with TRBD1 matching 7 bases. Germline V gene data show CDR1 as SNHLY and CDR2 as FYNNEI. The CDR3 totals 13 residues. The V and J ends lost 8 bases and 2 bases, in that order; junction bases with no gene match: 4. The CDR3 sequence: CASGGQATDTQYF. The CDR3 DNA reads TGTGCCAGCGGCGGACAGGCCACAGATACGCAGTATTTT.

The chain is built from TRBV11-2 and TRBJ1-2, with 9 bases identical to TRBD1. The CDR3 is 16 residues long. The ends lost 0 bases at V and 5 bases at J; junction bases unmatched: 7. Germline V gives CDR1 SGHAT, CDR2 FQNNGV. The CDR3 nucleotides are TGTGCCAGCAGCTTAGACGGGACAGGGCGGCGGTATGGCTACACCTTC. It codes for CASSLDGTGRRYGYTF.

The table lists this clone with a count of one. The CDR3 region has the DNA TGTGCCAGCAGTTTACGGCTCACCCTCACGCGGGGTGGGGCCAACGTCCTGACTTTC. Translated: CASSLRLTLTRGGANVLTF. The chain links TRBV27 to TRBJ2-6, with D perhaps matching TRBD2 (6 bases). The CDR3 length is 19 residues. Trimming left V 2 bases short and J 3 bases short, with 20 bases between. Looked up from germline, CDR1 is MNHEY and CDR2 is SMNVEV (reference sequence).